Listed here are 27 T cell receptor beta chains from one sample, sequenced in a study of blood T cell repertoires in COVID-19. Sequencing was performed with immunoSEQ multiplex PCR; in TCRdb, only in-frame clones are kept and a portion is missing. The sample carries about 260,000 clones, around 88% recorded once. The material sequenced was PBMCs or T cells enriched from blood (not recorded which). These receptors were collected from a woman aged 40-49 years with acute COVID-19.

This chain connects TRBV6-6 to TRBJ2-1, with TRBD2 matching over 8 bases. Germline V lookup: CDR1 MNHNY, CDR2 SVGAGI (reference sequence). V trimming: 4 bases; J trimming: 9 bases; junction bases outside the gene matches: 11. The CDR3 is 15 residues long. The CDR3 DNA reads TGTGCCAGCAGTTTACCAGGACTAGCATTGGCTGAGCAGTTCTTC. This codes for CASSLPGLALAEQFF.

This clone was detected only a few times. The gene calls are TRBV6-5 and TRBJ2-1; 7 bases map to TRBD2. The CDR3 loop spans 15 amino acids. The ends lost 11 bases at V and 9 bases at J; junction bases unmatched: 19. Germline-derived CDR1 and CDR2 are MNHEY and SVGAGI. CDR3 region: CAATSRTSDGGEQFF. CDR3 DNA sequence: TGTGCCGCCACCAGCCGCACTAGCGATGGTGGTGAGCAGTTCTTC.

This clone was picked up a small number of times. The DNA of the CDR3 is TGTGCCAGCAGCTCTACGACAGGGGGCGTCTATGGCTACACCTTC. This sequence encodes CASSSTTGGVYGYTF. The chain carries TRBV7-9 and TRBJ1-2; 10 bases line up with TRBD1. V was pared by 4 bases and J by 4 bases, with 6 bases of the junction left unmatched. Germline V CDR1 and CDR2: SEHNR, FQNEAQ (reference sequence). CDR3 length equals 15 residues.

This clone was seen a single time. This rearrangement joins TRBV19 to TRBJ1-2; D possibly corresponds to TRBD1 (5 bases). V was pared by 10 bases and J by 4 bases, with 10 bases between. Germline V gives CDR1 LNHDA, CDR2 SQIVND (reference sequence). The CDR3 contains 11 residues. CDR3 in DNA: TGTGCCATCTCCGACAGCTATGGCTACACCTTC. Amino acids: CAISDSYGYTF.

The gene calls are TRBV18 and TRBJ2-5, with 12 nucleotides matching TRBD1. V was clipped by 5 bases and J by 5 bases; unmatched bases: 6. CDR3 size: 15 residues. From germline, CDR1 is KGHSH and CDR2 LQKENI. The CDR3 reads CASSWGQGAVETQYF. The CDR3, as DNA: TGTGCCAGCTCATGGGGACAGGGGGCAGTGGAGACCCAGTACTTC.

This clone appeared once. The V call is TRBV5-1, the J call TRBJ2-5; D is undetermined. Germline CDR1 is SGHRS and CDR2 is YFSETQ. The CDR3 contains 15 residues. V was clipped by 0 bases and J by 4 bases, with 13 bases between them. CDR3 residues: CASSLERGTRETQYF. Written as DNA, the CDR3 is TGCGCCAGCAGCTTGGAACGAGGCACGAGAGAGACCCAGTACTTC.

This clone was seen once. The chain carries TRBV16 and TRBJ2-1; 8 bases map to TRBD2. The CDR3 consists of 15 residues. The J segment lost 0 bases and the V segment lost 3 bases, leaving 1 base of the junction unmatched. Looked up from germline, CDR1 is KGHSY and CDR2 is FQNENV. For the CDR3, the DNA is TGTGCCAGCAGCCAGGCGGGAGGCTCCTACAATGAGCAGTTCTTC. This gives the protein CASSQAGGSYNEQFF.

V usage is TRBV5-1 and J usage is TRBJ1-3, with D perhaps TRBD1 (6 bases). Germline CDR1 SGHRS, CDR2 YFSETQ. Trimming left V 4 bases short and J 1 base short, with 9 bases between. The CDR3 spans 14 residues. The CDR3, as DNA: TGCGCCAGCAGCACAGGGTCTTCTGGAAACACCATATATTTT. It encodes CASSTGSSGNTIYF.

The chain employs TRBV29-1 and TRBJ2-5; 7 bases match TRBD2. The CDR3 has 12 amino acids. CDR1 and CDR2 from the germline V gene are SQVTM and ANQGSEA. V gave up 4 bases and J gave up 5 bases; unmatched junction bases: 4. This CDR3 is CSVGQGGETQYF. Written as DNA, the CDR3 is TGCAGCGTTGGCCAGGGAGGGGAGACCCAGTACTTC.

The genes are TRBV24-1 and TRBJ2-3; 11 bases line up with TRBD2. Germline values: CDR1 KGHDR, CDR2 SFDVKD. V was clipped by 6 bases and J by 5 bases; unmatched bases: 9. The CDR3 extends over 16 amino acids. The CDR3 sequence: CATSSIAGGPGDTQYF. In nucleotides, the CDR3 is TGTGCCACCAGTTCTATAGCGGGAGGGCCGGGAGATACGCAGTATTTT.

CDR3 sequence: CASSQTGTVQTQYF. In DNA form, the CDR3 reads TGCGCCAGCAGCCAAACCGGGACAGTGCAGACCCAGTACTTC. This chain connects TRBV4-1 to TRBJ2-5, with 7 bases that match TRBD1. This CDR3 region has 14 residues. V lost 2 bases to trimming and J lost 6 bases; unmatched junction nucleotides: 6. Germline lookup yields CDR1 MGHRA and CDR2 YSYEKL.

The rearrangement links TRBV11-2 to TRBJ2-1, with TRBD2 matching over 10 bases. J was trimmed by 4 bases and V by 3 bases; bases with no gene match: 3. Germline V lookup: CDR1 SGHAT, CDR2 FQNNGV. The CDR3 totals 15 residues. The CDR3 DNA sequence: TGTGCCAGCAGCTTCGGACTAGCGGCGTACAATGAGCAGTTCTTC. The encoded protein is CASSFGLAAYNEQFF.

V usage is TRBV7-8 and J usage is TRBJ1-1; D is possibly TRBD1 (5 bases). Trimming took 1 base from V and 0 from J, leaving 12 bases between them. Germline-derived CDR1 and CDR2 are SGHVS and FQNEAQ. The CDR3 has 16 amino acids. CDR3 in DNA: TGTGCCAGCAGCTTAGATATGACAGCTATGAACACTGAAGCTTTCTTT. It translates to CASSLDMTAMNTEAFF.

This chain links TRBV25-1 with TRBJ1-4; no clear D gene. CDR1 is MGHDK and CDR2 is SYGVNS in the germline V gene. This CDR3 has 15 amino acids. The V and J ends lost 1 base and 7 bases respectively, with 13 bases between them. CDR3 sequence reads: CASSEFRGPFEKLFF. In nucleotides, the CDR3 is TGTGCCAGCAGTGAATTTAGAGGCCCCTTTGAAAAACTGTTTTTT.

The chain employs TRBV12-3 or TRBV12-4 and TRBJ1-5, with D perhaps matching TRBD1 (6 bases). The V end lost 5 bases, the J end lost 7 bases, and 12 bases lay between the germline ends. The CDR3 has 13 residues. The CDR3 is CASSTYREQPQHF. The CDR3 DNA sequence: TGTGCCAGCAGTACCTACAGGGAACAGCCCCAGCATTTT.

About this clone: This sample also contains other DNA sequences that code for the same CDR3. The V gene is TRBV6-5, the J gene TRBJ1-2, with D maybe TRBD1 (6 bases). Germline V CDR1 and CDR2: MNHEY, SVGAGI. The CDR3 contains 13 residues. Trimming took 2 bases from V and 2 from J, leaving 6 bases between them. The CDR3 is CASSYGGNYGYTF. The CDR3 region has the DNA TGTGCCAGCAGTTACGGGGGCAACTATGGCTACACCTTC.

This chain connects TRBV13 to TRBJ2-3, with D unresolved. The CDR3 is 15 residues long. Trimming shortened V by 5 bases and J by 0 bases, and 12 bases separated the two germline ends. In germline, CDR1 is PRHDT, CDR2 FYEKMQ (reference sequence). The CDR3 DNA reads TGTGCCAGCAGCCGAATGCGCGGTAGCACAGATACGCAGTATTTT. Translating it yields CASSRMRGSTDTQYF. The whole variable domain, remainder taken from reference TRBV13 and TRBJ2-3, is AAGVIQSPRHLIKEKRETATLKCYPIPRHDTVYWYQQGPGQDPQFLISFYEKMQSDKGSIPDRFSAQQFSDYHSELNMSSLELGDSALYFCASSRMRGSTDTQYFGPGTRLTVL.

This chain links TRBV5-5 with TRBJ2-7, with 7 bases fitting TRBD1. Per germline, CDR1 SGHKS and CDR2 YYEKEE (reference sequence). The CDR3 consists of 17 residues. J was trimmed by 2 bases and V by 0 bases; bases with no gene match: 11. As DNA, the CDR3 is TGTGCCAGCAGCTTGGGCCCTGGACAGGAGGCCCCCTACGAGCAGTACTTC. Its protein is CASSLGPGQEAPYEQYF.

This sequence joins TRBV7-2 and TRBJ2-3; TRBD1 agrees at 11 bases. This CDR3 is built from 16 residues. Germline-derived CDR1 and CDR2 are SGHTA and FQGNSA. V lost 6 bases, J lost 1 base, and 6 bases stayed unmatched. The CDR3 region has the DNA TGTGCCAGCAGAACGAGGACAGGGGGCGGCACAGATACGCAGTATTTT. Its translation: CASRTRTGGGTDTQYF.

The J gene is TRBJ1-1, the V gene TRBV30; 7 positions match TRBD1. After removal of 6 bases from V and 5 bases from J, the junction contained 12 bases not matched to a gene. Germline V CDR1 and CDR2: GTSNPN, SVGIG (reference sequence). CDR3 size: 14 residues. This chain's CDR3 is CACTRGRVETEAFF. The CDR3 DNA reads TGTGCCTGCACGAGGGGGCGGGTGGAAACTGAAGCTTTCTTT.

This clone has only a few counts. This CDR3 reads CASSPWRADEQFF. CDR3 nucleotide sequence: TGTGCCAGCTCCCCGTGGAGGGCGGATGAGCAGTTCTTC. The V call is TRBV3-1 (or the pseudogene TRBV3-2), the J call TRBJ2-1; D may be TRBD2 (6 bases). Germline CDR1 LGHDT, CDR2 YNNKEL (reference sequence). V lost 8 bases and J lost 8, with 16 bases in between. The CDR3 sequence is 13 residues long.

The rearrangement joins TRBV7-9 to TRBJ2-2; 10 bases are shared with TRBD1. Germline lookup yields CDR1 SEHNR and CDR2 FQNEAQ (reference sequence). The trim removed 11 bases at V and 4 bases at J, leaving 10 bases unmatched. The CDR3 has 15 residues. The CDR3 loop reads CAGGTGEIGTGELFF. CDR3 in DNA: TGTGCCGGCGGGACAGGGGAAATTGGCACCGGGGAGCTGTTTTTT.

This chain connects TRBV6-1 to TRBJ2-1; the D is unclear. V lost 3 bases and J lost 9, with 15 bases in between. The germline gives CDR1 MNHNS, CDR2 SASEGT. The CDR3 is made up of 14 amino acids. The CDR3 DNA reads TGTGCCAGCAGTGACCCACTTATGAGCGCTGAGCAGTTCTTC. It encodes CASSDPLMSAEQFF.

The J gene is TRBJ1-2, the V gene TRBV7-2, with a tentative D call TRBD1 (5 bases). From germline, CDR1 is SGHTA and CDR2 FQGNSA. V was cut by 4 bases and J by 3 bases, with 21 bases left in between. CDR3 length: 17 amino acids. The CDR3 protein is CASSSRGQGGVYYGYTF. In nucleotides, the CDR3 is TGTGCCAGCAGCTCACGAGGACAAGGAGGGGTGTACTATGGCTACACCTTC.

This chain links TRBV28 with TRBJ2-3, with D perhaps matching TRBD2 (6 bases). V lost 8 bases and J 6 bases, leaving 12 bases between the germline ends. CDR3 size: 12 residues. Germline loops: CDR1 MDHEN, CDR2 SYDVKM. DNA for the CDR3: TGTGCCAGCCGTGGAAGCGGGGATACGCAGTATTTT. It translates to CASRGSGDTQYF.

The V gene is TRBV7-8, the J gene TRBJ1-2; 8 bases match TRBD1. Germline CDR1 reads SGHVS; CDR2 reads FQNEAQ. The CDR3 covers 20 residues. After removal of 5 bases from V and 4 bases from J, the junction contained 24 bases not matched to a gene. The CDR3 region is CASSAKRFFEDRESRYGYTF. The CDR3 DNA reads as TGTGCCAGCAGCGCCAAACGGTTCTTTGAGGACAGGGAGTCGCGCTATGGCTACACCTTC.

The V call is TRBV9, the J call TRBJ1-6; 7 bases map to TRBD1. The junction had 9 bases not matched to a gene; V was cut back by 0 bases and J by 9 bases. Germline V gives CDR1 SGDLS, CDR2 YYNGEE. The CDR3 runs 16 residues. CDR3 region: CASSVDYRGLGSPLHF. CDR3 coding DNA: TGTGCCAGCAGCGTAGACTACAGGGGATTAGGTTCACCCCTCCACTTT.